The present T cell receptor (beta chain) was sequenced within a study of OX40 agonist ivuxolimab in advanced cancers. With respect to the entire study: Ivuxolimab was a fully human IgG2 agonistic monoclonal antibody targeting the costimulatory receptor OX40 (CD134). Intravenous ivuxolimab was administered to patients every 2 weeks at six dose levels: 0.01, 0.1, 0.3, 1.5, 3 and 10 mg/kg. Of the approximately 50 dose-escalation patients, hepatocellular carcinoma was present in around 20, melanoma in around 15, renal cell carcinoma in 9 and head and neck cancer in 9. In the dose-escalation cohort, 82.7% of patients were male, and the mean age was about 55 years, with a range of about 20 to 90. Patients were allowed to have had prior anti-PD-1, anti-PD-L1 or anti-CTLA-4 therapy, and roughly 40% of the dose-escalation patients had been treated with checkpoint inhibitors. Partial responses occurred in three dose-escalation patients: two with cutaneous melanoma and one with hepatocellular carcinoma. Peripheral TCRbeta sequencing aimed to test whether ivuxolimab altered TCR sequence diversity and caused clonal T-cell expansion. The monotherapy dose-escalation portion (N ≈ 50 patients) of the phase I ivuxolimab trial is reported in the paper.

Patients with autoimmune disease history or receiving systemic immunosuppression were excluded from the trial. Peripheral blood for TCR sequencing was drawn from every dose cohort at baseline, at cycle 4 day 1 and at cycle 7 day 1. The samples were taken from a phase I, first-in-human, multicenter, open-label dose-escalation trial of ivuxolimab. The trial enrolled adults with locally advanced or metastatic head and neck squamous cell, hepatocellular, melanoma or renal cell carcinoma. Before TCR sequencing, CD4+ T cells and CD8+ T cells from peripheral blood were sorted into separate populations. General findings and caveats noted by the study authors: After ivuxolimab, CD8+ T cells had more expanded clones than CD4+ T cells on average. Partial responders in the 0.1-3.0 mg/kg groups had among the lowest normalized peripheral clonal expansion, especially among CD8+ T cells. The antigen specificity of the peripheral T cells that underwent clonal expansion was not determined. At doses of 0.1 to 3.0 mg/kg, clonal expansion of both CD4+ and CD8+ blood T cells was observed from baseline to week 6. Low levels of normalized T-cell clonal expansion were also seen in some patients who did not respond.

A distance of 13 bases separates the germline ends of V and J, which lose 0 bases and 4 bases respectively. From a lookup of the germline V gene, CDR1 and CDR2 are SGHRS and YFSETQ. Including cysteine and phenylalanine, the CDR3 has 15 amino acids. Only the CDR3 region is kept as DNA, spanning 45 bases read in frame from base 1. This clone was seen only once. What antigen it recognizes has not been identified. No per-base quality is available; no much larger clone lies one base away. To sequence the TCRbeta CDR3 region, genomic DNA was isolated from the sorted cells. The immunoSEQ Assay was used to sequence the TCRbeta CDR3 regions. Here the immuneACCESS table is served through TCRdb, limited to in-frame sequences with V and J called. Missing clones are a known gap in these copies; in checked studies unresolved V genes cover under half, and the rest lacks a known reason. The sample table contains 60,000 to 85,000 clones; only one count was recorded for around nine tenths of them. Approximately 2.4% of the sample is taken by the ten largest.

The sample in question was CD4+ or CD8+ T cells sorted from blood, obtained in a trial of the OX40 agonist ivuxolimab. The sequence joins TRBV5-1 to TRBJ1-1, with the D gene not confidently named. This TCR derives from an adult with an advanced solid tumor such as melanoma, head and neck, liver or kidney cancer. The CDR3 protein is CASSLAGPSLTEAFF. The DNA reads as follows: TGCGCCAGCAGCTTGGCCGGGCCCTCGCTCACTGAAGCTTTCTTT.